Each of the 7 T cell receptor beta chains below was sequenced from the same sample in a study of CD4 and CD8 cells across lung adenocarcinoma regions. MiXCR was run by TCRdb on the PCR reads, yielding one entry per CDR3 protein. In the table there are about 1,900 distinct CDR3 sequences, 46% of which are singletons. The specimen sequenced was CD4+ T cells from the center of a lung tumor. These receptor sequences come from a female donor with lung adenocarcinoma. The CD4 and CD8 labels of this study may be unreliable.

This clonotype was seen a few times. This rearrangement joins TRBV27 to TRBJ2-1; perhaps D is TRBD1 or TRBD2 (5 bases each). This CDR3 is built from 14 residues. V was trimmed by 3 bases and J by 5 bases, leaving 11 bases between them. Germline V CDR1 and CDR2: MNHEY, SMNVEV (reference sequence). DNA for the CDR3: TGTGCCAGCAGTTTTGGGGGAGTGGACAATGAGCAGTTCTTC. Translating gives CASSFGGVDNEQFF.

This clonotype was found a few times. The chain has TRBV7-6 and TRBJ2-5; TRBD2 matches at 10 bases. The end of the DNA is better explained by TRBJ2-3, so the J call may be wrong. The germline V gene encodes CDR1 SGHVS and CDR2 FNYEAQ. This CDR3 region has 16 residues. CDR3 sequence: CASSFLAGEFKDTQYF. The CDR3, as DNA: TGTGCCAGCAGCTTTCTAGCGGGAGAATTTAAAGATACGCAGTATTTT.

The J gene is TRBJ2-1, the V gene TRBV4-1; the match to TRBD2 covers 13 bases. Germline CDR1 is MGHRA and CDR2 is YSYEKL. The CDR3 is 17 residues long. V dropped 3 bases and J dropped 9; count of bases not matched to a gene: 11. The CDR3 spells CASSHTTGTSGKVEQFF. The CDR3 DNA reads as TGCGCCAGCAGCCATACTACCGGGACTAGCGGGAAAGTTGAGCAGTTCTTC.

This clonotype was counted a single time. V is TRBV3-1 and J is TRBJ2-3; the D is unclear. This CDR3 is built from 14 residues. The V end was cut by 1 base, the J end by 2 bases, with 7 bases between. CDR1 LGHDT and CDR2 YNNKEL come from the germline V gene (reference sequence). The CDR3 bases are TGTGCCAGCAGCCAAGTGTTAAACACAGATACGCAGTATTTT. Its translation is CASSQVLNTDTQYF.

By proportion, this clonotype is medium-sized. V gene TRBV10-3 combines with J gene TRBJ1-1; no firm D call. CDR1 ENHRY and CDR2 SYGVKD come from the germline V gene. V was pared by 8 bases and J by 2 bases, with 12 bases between. This CDR3 spans 13 amino acids. The CDR3 loop is CAIQLTPNTEAFF. In DNA, the CDR3 is TGTGCCATCCAGCTGACACCAAACACTGAAGCTTTCTTT.

This clonotype is medium-sized in the sample. V gene TRBV6-1 combines with J gene TRBJ2-1; 9 nucleotides agree with TRBD1. This CDR3 has 15 residues. V shed 11 bases and J 4 bases; nucleotides not matched to a gene: 12. Germline assignment: CDR1 MNHNS and CDR2 SASEGT. CDR3 loop: CAGSDRGSGYNEQFF. The CDR3 bases are TGTGCCGGCTCGGACAGGGGTTCGGGTTACAATGAGCAGTTCTTC.

Comments on this clonotype: Since the CDR3 does not end with the conserved phenylalanine or tryptophan, this likely comes from a read error. No DNA is shown, since the ends of the CDR3 on it are uncertain; the CDR3 is the one TCRdb lists. This sequence joins TRBV6-1 and TRBJ2-1; the D call in the table, TRBD1, was not verified against the DNA. Per the germline V gene, CDR1 is MNHNS and CDR2 is SASEGT. The CDR3 has 13 amino acids, counting both end residues. CDR3: CAGCTGGGKSRHL.